The 11 T cell receptor beta chains below all came from one sample that was sequenced in a study of CD8 T cells and mutated HIV epitopes (dated by TCRdb to the early 2020s). The library was generated by single-cell sequencing. TCRdb names Illumina MiSeq as the instrument used. Single-cell cDNA was generated by a method adapted from Smart-seq2 and MARS-Seq, in which oligo-dT primers with well-specific UMIs and KAPA HiFi first-round PCR were used. Pooled first-round products underwent nested PCR with template-switch oligo forward primers and barcoded reverse primers specific to the TCR alpha and beta chains. TCRdb cleaned the public reads at Q25 with fastp, built clones with MiXCR and kept in-frame beta chains. Rows are combined by CDR3 protein, so each entry shows the most common genes and DNA. This sample holds 650 to 800 distinct CDR3 sequences; 45% to 55% were observed only once. The ten largest make up around 50% of the sample.

The time point label of this sample denotes: sampled during acute HIV-1 infection (about 23-92 days post infection). The input for sequencing was CD8+ T cells sorted from blood by dual tetramer staining, taken during acute HIV infection. The cell subset or site label corresponds to: cells binding both NAE and AE RF10 tetramers (cross-reactive), unstimulated. These receptors were collected from a man aged 25-45 years with HIV-1 infection.

This clonotype was seen repeatedly, ten times or more. The V and J genes are TRBV20-1 and TRBJ2-7, with 11 bases aligning to TRBD2. The germline V gene has CDR1 DFQATT and CDR2 SNEGSKA (reference sequence). CDR3 size: 15 residues. Trimming cost V 1 base and J 2 bases; bases outside gene matches: 4. CDR3 protein: CSARVPSGGTYEQYF. In DNA, the CDR3 is TGCAGTGCTAGAGTGCCTAGCGGGGGGACCTACGAGCAGTACTTC.

For this clonotype: A far larger clone is one base from this, pointing to a likely read error. The chain is built from TRBV27 and TRBJ2-7, with 9 bases fitting TRBD1. Germline values: CDR1 MNHEY, CDR2 SMNVEV (reference sequence). This CDR3 is built from 17 residues. The CDR3 is CASSQVPGTGLIYEQYF. The CDR3 DNA reads TGCGCCAGCAGCCAAGTCCCCGGGACAGGGTTAATCTACGAGCAGTACTTC.

This clonotype qualifies as medium-sized. At one end the junction does not follow the germline gene, possibly because of a read error. The rearrangement links TRBV4-2 to TRBJ2-7; tentatively, D is TRBD1 (6 bases). This CDR3 is 15 amino acids long. Germline-derived CDR1 and CDR2 are LGHNA and YNFKEQ. CDR3 DNA: TGCGCCAGCAGCCACCTACAGGGAGCCACCTACGAGCAGTACTTC. This translates into CASSHLQGATYEQYF.

The chain joins TRBV20-1 to TRBJ2-7, with 8 bases that match TRBD1. Germline assignment: CDR1 DFQATT and CDR2 SNEGSKA (reference sequence). The CDR3 has 13 amino acids. V shed 6 bases and J 2 bases; nucleotides not matched to a gene: 6. DNA of the CDR3: TGCAGTGCCACGGGACAGGCGACCTACGAGCAGTACTTC. Its translation is CSATGQATYEQYF.

On this clonotype itself: Compared with germline, one end of the junction differs, possibly owing to a read error. The chain links TRBV20-1 to TRBJ2-7, with D perhaps TRBD2 (6 bases). There are 12 residues in the CDR3. Germline V gene data show CDR1 as DFQATT and CDR2 as SNEGSKA (reference sequence). Here the CDR3 reads CSATTSSNEQYF. DNA of the CDR3: TGCAGTGCTACAACTAGCTCCAACGAGCAGTACTTC.

The chain links TRBV20-1 to TRBJ2-7; 8 bases are shared with TRBD2. V was pared by 6 bases and J by 4 bases, with 11 bases of the junction left unmatched. The CDR3 totals 14 residues. CDR1 and CDR2 from the germline V gene are DFQATT and SNEGSKA (reference sequence). CDR3 nucleotide sequence: TGCAGTGCCCCCGGAAGCGGGGGAATATACGAGCAGTACTTC. This encodes CSAPGSGGIYEQYF.

This clonotype occurred many times. The gene calls are TRBV20-1 and TRBJ2-7; D perhaps matches TRBD2 (6 bases). The ends were cut back, 3 bases at V and 3 bases at J, with 18 bases in the middle. The germline V gene encodes CDR1 DFQATT and CDR2 SNEGSKA (reference sequence). The CDR3 is 15 residues long. CDR3 sequence (DNA): TGCAGTGCTAGCGGCCGGGACTCCTCATTCTACGAGCAGTACTTC. Amino acids: CSASGRDSSFYEQYF.

This clonotype was seen more than once but under ten times. V usage is TRBV20-1 and J usage is TRBJ2-7; 12 bases are shared with TRBD2. Germline V CDR1 and CDR2: DFQATT, SNEGSKA (reference sequence). V trimming: 6 bases; J trimming: 0 bases; junction bases outside the gene matches: 15. The CDR3 is 18 amino acids. The DNA for the CDR3 is TGCAGTGCCCACACCGCCGGACTAGCGGGGATGAGCTCCTACGAGCAGTACTTC. Translation gives CSAHTAGLAGMSSYEQYF.

This chain links TRBV30 with TRBJ2-7, with no clear D. There are 15 residues in the CDR3. The germline gives CDR1 GTSNPN, CDR2 SVGIG (reference sequence). V gave up 3 bases and J gave up 0 bases, with 15 bases separating them. Here the CDR3 reads CAWSPGRSSSYEQYF. The CDR3 DNA reads as TGTGCCTGGAGCCCGGGCAGGTCAAGCTCCTACGAGCAGTACTTC.

This sequence joins TRBV20-1 and TRBJ2-7, with D uncertain. Between the trimmed V and J ends, which lost 7 bases and 0 bases, there was a span of 22 bases. Germline V lookup: CDR1 DFQATT, CDR2 SNEGSKA (reference sequence). This CDR3 region has 16 residues. As DNA, the CDR3 is TGCAGTGGCTCCAGCCCTCAGGCGGTGAGCTCCTACGAGCAGTACTTC. This codes for CSGSSPQAVSSYEQYF.

The chain has TRBV20-1 and TRBJ2-3; D gene ambiguous. In germline, CDR1 is DFQATT, CDR2 SNEGSKA (reference sequence). V was pared by 3 bases and J by 0 bases, with 13 bases between. The CDR3 runs to 15 residues. The CDR3 sequence is CSASVQAVSTDTQYF. As DNA, the CDR3 is TGCAGTGCTAGTGTCCAGGCTGTGAGCACAGATACGCAGTATTTT.